This TCR beta chain is drawn from a study of blood T cell repertoires in COVID-19. The wider study: Donors in the United States, Italy and Spain gave samples during acute or convalescent COVID-19. PBMCs, B-cell-depleted T cells, or T cells were the source of the cDNA or gDNA that made up the material.

As handled by the study authors: Reference gene primer amplification in the assay estimated nucleated cell counts. TCRdb's table, derived via immunoSEQ multiplex PCR, lists solely in-frame clones and lacks some. V, J and clone size reflect that table, while D and trimming were determined from the DNA. The repertoire holds some 500,000 clones, 88% seen once, with approximately 1.8% in the top ten. Two negative PCRs, clearance, or symptom resolution were required of recovered Cohort 3 donors. The specimen was PBMCs or T cells enriched from blood (not recorded which). The receptor comes from a woman aged 40 to 50 who had recovered from COVID-19.

CDR3 sequence: CASSPGQTLMDEQFF. In DNA, the CDR3 is TGTGCCAGCTCACCCGGTCAGACATTAATGGATGAGCAGTTCTTC. This sequence joins TRBV18 and TRBJ2-1; no clear D gene. V lost 3 bases and J lost 8, with 17 bases in between. CDR1 and CDR2 (germline): KGHSH, LQKENI. The CDR3 consists of 15 residues.